Listed here are 22 T cell receptor beta chains from one sample, sequenced in a study of cytomegalovirus exposure and HLA in healthy donors. The PCR ran on 60 Vbeta and 13 Jbeta primers. The method was immunoSEQ multiplex PCR; TCRdb's version includes in-frame clones alone and lacks a portion of them. The sample has fewer than 120,000 clones; about three quarters are singletons. The sequenced sample consisted of PBMCs. The receptors here all came from a woman aged 60-75 years in good health and CMV-seropositive.

The rearrangement uses TRBV28 and TRBJ2-7; D is possibly TRBD2 (5 bases). Germline CDR1 reads MDHEN; CDR2 reads SYDVKM. The CDR3 extends over 14 amino acids. Trimming removed 8 bases from V and 2 bases from J, with 16 bases in between. CDR3: CASLPWEPTYEQYF. The CDR3 nucleotides are TGTGCCAGCCTCCCTTGGGAGCCCACCTACGAGCAGTACTTC.

The chain is built from TRBV28 and TRBJ1-5, with a weak D call TRBD1 (5 bases). CDR1 is MDHEN and CDR2 is SYDVKM in the germline V gene. V was trimmed by 5 bases and J by 6 bases, leaving 17 bases between them. The length of the CDR3 is 15 residues. This chain's CDR3 is CASSRTGGTGQPQHF. CDR3 nucleotides: TGTGCCAGCAGTCGAACTGGGGGGACGGGTCAGCCCCAGCATTTT.

This chain connects TRBV20-1 to TRBJ2-1; the D gene is possibly TRBD2 (6 bases). From germline, CDR1 is DFQATT and CDR2 SNEGSKA (reference sequence). Trimming took 8 bases from V and 7 from J, leaving 9 bases between them. This CDR3 comprises 10 residues. CDR3 sequence (DNA): TGCAGTCCCGGAGGGAATGAGCAGTTCTTC. Its translation: CSPGGNEQFF.

The chain recombines TRBV18 with TRBJ1-1, with TRBD1 matching over 8 bases. Germline values: CDR1 KGHSH, CDR2 LQKENI. The CDR3 length is 16 residues. Trimming at V came to 2 bases and at J to 0 bases, leaving 5 bases not matched to a gene. Here the CDR3 DNA reads TGTGCCAGCTCACCAACGGCAGGGGGCGTGAACACTGAAGCTTTCTTT. It is translated as CASSPTAGGVNTEAFF.

The chain combines TRBV29-1 with TRBJ1-2; no firm D call. This CDR3 comprises 13 residues. V gave up 0 bases and J gave up 1 base, with 6 bases separating them. Germline loops: CDR1 SQVTM, CDR2 ANQGSEA. CDR3 region: CSVEDLSNYGYTF. The CDR3 DNA follows: TGCAGCGTTGAAGATCTTAGTAACTATGGCTACACCTTC.

V is TRBV6-6 and J is TRBJ1-1; 8 bases agree with TRBD1. This CDR3 has 15 residues. With 6 bases clipped from V and 3 bases from J, the junction kept 9 bases outside the gene matches. In germline, CDR1 is MNHNY, CDR2 SVGAGI (reference sequence). The chain's CDR3 is CASRERQGRDTEAFF. The CDR3 DNA follows: TGTGCCAGCAGAGAGAGACAGGGGAGGGACACTGAAGCTTTCTTT.

The genes are TRBV7-3 and TRBJ1-2; the D gene is possibly TRBD1 (6 bases). The V end was cut by 5 bases, the J end by 7 bases, with 14 bases between. Germline CDR1 is SGHTA and CDR2 is FQGTGA. The CDR3 totals 13 residues. In nucleotides, the CDR3 is TGTGCCAGCAGCCTCAAGGGGGGGCTTGGCTACACCTTC. Translated, it gives CASSLKGGLGYTF.

This clone was counted once. The V gene is TRBV11-1, the J gene TRBJ2-5; TRBD2 matches 8 bases. Germline V gene sequence: CDR1 SGHAT, CDR2 FQDESV (reference sequence). CDR3 length equals 15 residues. With V trimmed by 4 bases and J by 7 bases, 11 bases remained unmatched. DNA of the CDR3: TGTGCCAGCAGCTCGTCAGCGGGAGCCAGGGTGACCCAGTACTTC. Amino acid sequence: CASSSSAGARVTQYF.

The CDR3 coding sequence is TGTGCCAGCAGTCAGGGGACAGGTGGGGGCTACACCTTC. Its protein product is CASSQGTGGGYTF. The chain joins TRBV28 to TRBJ1-2; 8 positions agree with TRBD1. The CDR3 sequence is 13 residues long. Germline CDR1 is MDHEN and CDR2 is SYDVKM. After removal of 5 bases from V and 8 bases from J, the junction contained 7 bases not matched to a gene.

V gene TRBV4-1 combines with J gene TRBJ2-1, with 12 bases identical to TRBD2. The V gene end was trimmed by 0 bases and the J gene end by 9 bases; junction bases not matched to a gene: 6. This CDR3 has 16 residues. Per the germline V gene, CDR1 is MGHRA and CDR2 is YSYEKL. CDR3 loop: CASSQDTASGRGEQFF. CDR3 DNA sequence: TGCGCCAGCAGCCAAGATACGGCTAGCGGGAGGGGTGAGCAGTTCTTC.

The chain carries TRBV5-1 and TRBJ2-7; 8 positions match TRBD1. Trimming removed 4 bases from V and 1 base from J; junction bases left unmatched: 7. The germline V gene encodes CDR1 SGHRS and CDR2 YFSETQ. The CDR3 sequence is 15 residues long. The CDR3 sequence is CASSQFWTGSYEQYF. CDR3 DNA sequence: TGCGCCAGCAGCCAATTCTGGACAGGGTCCTACGAGCAGTACTTC.

The chain links TRBV19 to TRBJ2-7, with 8 bases matching TRBD1. CDR3 size: 15 residues. Trimming took 5 bases from V and 1 from J; bases not matched to a gene: 7. The germline CDR1 and CDR2 sequences are LNHDA and SQIVND (reference sequence). This chain's CDR3 is CASSPRQGLSYEQYF. The DNA of the CDR3 is TGTGCCAGTAGTCCCCGACAGGGGTTATCCTACGAGCAGTACTTC.

The V gene is TRBV5-1, the J gene TRBJ2-1; no reliable D call. There are 12 residues in the CDR3. Trimming shortened V by 2 bases and J by 16 bases, and 16 bases separated the two germline ends. Germline V gene data show CDR1 as SGHRS and CDR2 as YFSETQ. CDR3 DNA sequence: TGCGCCAGCAGCTTTGACGGCGGCAGTATTTTCTTC. The encoded protein is CASSFDGGSIFF.

The chain carries TRBV11-2 and TRBJ2-1, with 11 bases fitting TRBD2. This CDR3 contains 19 residues. Germline V gives CDR1 SGHAT, CDR2 FQNNGV. The V gene end was trimmed by 4 bases and the J gene end by 6 bases; junction bases not matched to a gene: 17. This CDR3 reads CASSSLKGETSGSRNEQFF. The CDR3 bases are TGTGCCAGCAGCTCCTTAAAGGGGGAAACTAGCGGGAGTCGCAATGAGCAGTTCTTC.

The gene calls are TRBV12-5 and TRBJ2-3; D is ambiguous. CDR1 is LGHNT and CDR2 is FRNRAP in the germline V gene. Trimming stripped 2 bases from V and 2 bases from J, with 8 bases between. The CDR3 is made up of 14 amino acids. CDR3 in DNA: TGTGCTAGTGGTTTGCTTCTGGCCACAGATACGCAGTATTTT. The encoded protein is CASGLLLATDTQYF.

The chain uses TRBV27 and TRBJ2-6; no firm D call. V gave up 2 bases and J gave up 2 bases, with 7 bases separating them. Germline CDR1 is MNHEY and CDR2 is SMNVEV (reference sequence). This CDR3 spans 15 amino acids. The CDR3, as DNA: TGTGCCAGCAGTTTAGTTGTTACTGGGGCCAACGTCCTGACTTTC. Translation gives CASSLVVTGANVLTF.

The chain joins TRBV27 to TRBJ2-3; D not certain. With 6 bases removed from V and 4 bases from J, the gap between germline ends came to 20 bases. The CDR3 is 16 residues long. Per the germline V gene, CDR1 is MNHEY and CDR2 is SMNVEV (reference sequence). CDR3 coding DNA: TGTGCCAGCAGACCCAACCCCCGGCGACGGGCAGATACGCAGTATTTT. Its translation: CASRPNPRRRADTQYF.

Comments on this clone: The junction departs from germline at one end; a sequencing error may be responsible. This chain's CDR3 is CASSLAPGHSGPGHTF. The CDR3 DNA follows: TGCGCCAGCAGCTTGGCCCCGGGACACTCCGGGCCTGGCCACACCTTC. The genes are TRBV5-1 and TRBJ1-2, with a possible D match to TRBD1 (6 bases). The V gene's germline CDR1 is SGHRS and CDR2 YFSETQ. This CDR3 contains 16 residues.

The chain employs TRBV9 and TRBJ2-7; 8 nucleotides line up with TRBD2. Germline V gene lookup returns CDR1 SGDLS and CDR2 YYNGEE. The CDR3 loop spans 17 amino acids. V dropped 0 bases and J dropped 1; count of bases not matched to a gene: 9. The CDR3 reads CASSVGGAGGASYEQYF. The CDR3 region has the DNA TGTGCCAGCAGCGTAGGTGGGGCGGGAGGCGCTTCCTACGAGCAGTACTTC.

The chain carries TRBV19 and TRBJ2-1; a possible D gene is TRBD2 (6 bases). The CDR3 loop spans 13 amino acids. The V gene's germline CDR1 is LNHDA and CDR2 SQIVND (reference sequence). V was shortened by 4 bases and J by 12 bases, with 16 bases between the two germline ends. This CDR3 is CASSRVTGRGQFF. In DNA form, the CDR3 reads TGTGCCAGTAGTAGGGTGACTGGGCGGGGGCAGTTCTTC.

The rearrangement uses TRBV10-3 and TRBJ2-5, with 7 bases identical to TRBD1. Unmatched junction bases numbered 6, after V lost 6 bases and J lost 5 bases. This CDR3 has 13 amino acids. CDR1 is ENHRY, CDR2 SYGVKD, per germline. The CDR3 nucleotides read TGTGCCATCAGAGACAGGGTGGGGGAGACCCAGTACTTC. As protein: CAIRDRVGETQYF.

The chain recombines TRBV7-9 with TRBJ2-5, with a tentative D call TRBD1 (6 bases). The assigned J gene may be wrong: the sequence end matches TRBJ2-7 better. The CDR3 has 17 residues. CDR1 is SEHNR and CDR2 is FQNEAQ in the germline V gene (reference sequence). The CDR3, as DNA: TGTGCCAGCAGCTCCTTTAAGACCTACAGGGTGACCTACGAGCAGTACTTC. It specifies CASSSFKTYRVTYEQYF.